Listed here are 12 T cell receptor beta chains from one sample, sequenced in a study of cytomegalovirus exposure and HLA in healthy donors. Researchers ran the PCR with 60 Vbeta and 13 Jbeta primers. Using immunoSEQ multiplex PCR, the repertoire was profiled, and TCRdb retains in-frame clones only, with some absent. This table holds about 94,000 clones, around 66% found once. Specimen: PBMCs. The receptors derive from a man aged 25-45 years in good health and CMV-seronegative.

This clone came up a few times. The J gene is TRBJ1-5, the V gene TRBV5-1, with 8 bases identical to TRBD1. Germline-derived CDR1 and CDR2 are SGHRS and YFSETQ. With V trimmed by 5 bases and J by 3 bases, 16 bases remained unmatched. There are 18 residues in the CDR3. The CDR3 DNA reads TGCGCCAGCAGTCCGGGACAGGTAGGCATTGGGGACAATCAGCCCCAGCATTTT. Translation gives CASSPGQVGIGDNQPQHF. The whole variable domain, remainder taken from reference TRBV5-1 and TRBJ1-5, is KAGVTQTPRYLIKTRGQQVTLSCSPISGHRSVSWYQQTPGQGLQFLFEYFSETQRNKGNFPGRFSGRQFSNSRSEMNVSTLELGDSALYLCASSPGQVGIGDNQPQHFGDGTRLSIL.

The CDR3 spells CASSQETGAFYGYTF. The DNA of the CDR3 is TGCGCCAGCAGCCAAGAGACAGGGGCCTTCTATGGCTACACCTTC. V gene TRBV4-1 combines with J gene TRBJ1-2; 8 bases match TRBD1. The junction had 4 bases not matched to a gene; V was cut back by 0 bases and J by 4 bases. The CDR3 is 15 residues long. The germline V gene has CDR1 MGHRA and CDR2 YSYEKL.

The chain carries TRBV6-1 and TRBJ1-5; 7 bases fit TRBD1. After removal of 7 bases from V and 4 bases from J, the junction contained 7 bases not matched to a gene. The CDR3 has 14 residues. Germline V lookup: CDR1 MNHNS, CDR2 SASEGT. CDR3 nucleotide sequence: TGTGCCAGCACTACAAGGACAGGTAATCAGCCCCAGCATTTT. Protein: CASTTRTGNQPQHF.

The V gene is TRBV5-1, the J gene TRBJ1-6, with no clear D. The CDR3 is made up of 18 amino acids. Germline CDR1 SGHRS, CDR2 YFSETQ. Trimming stripped 4 bases from V and 0 bases from J, with 17 bases between. DNA for the CDR3: TGCGCCAGCAGCGGTGGAGGAGGCCCCAGCTCCTATAATTCACCCCTCCACTTT. Protein: CASSGGGGPSSYNSPLHF.

The V call is TRBV6-5, the J call TRBJ2-7; 7 nucleotides match TRBD1. V was pared by 2 bases and J by 0 bases, with 4 bases of the junction left unmatched. The germline V gene has CDR1 MNHEY and CDR2 SVGAGI. CDR3 length: 15 residues. The CDR3 is CASSYRAGGSYEQYF. The CDR3 DNA sequence: TGTGCCAGCAGTTACAGGGCAGGGGGCTCCTACGAGCAGTACTTC.

The gene calls are TRBV2 and TRBJ1-6; 7 nucleotides align to TRBD1. Germline lookup yields CDR1 SNHLY and CDR2 FYNNEI. CDR3 length: 16 residues. J gave up 6 bases and V 5 bases, and 10 bases lay outside the gene matches. CDR3 in amino acids: CASSRLWTGLNSPLHF. In DNA form, the CDR3 reads TGTGCCAGCAGTAGACTATGGACAGGACTTAATTCACCCCTCCACTTT.

The chain combines TRBV11-2 with TRBJ2-2; 7 positions agree with TRBD2. The trim removed 2 bases at V and 6 bases at J, leaving 18 bases unmatched. The CDR3 length is 19 residues. Germline CDR1 and CDR2: SGHAT and FQNNGV. In DNA form, the CDR3 reads TGTGCCAGCAGCTTAAACACCAAAAAGGGCGGGAGAGTGTCCGGGGAGCTGTTTTTT. Its protein product is CASSLNTKKGGRVSGELFF.

The chain links TRBV10-3 to TRBJ1-2; D is undetermined. The CDR3 extends over 12 amino acids. V was shortened by 0 bases and J by 9 bases, with 8 bases between the two germline ends. Germline V lookup: CDR1 ENHRY, CDR2 SYGVKD. Here the CDR3 DNA reads TGTGCCATCAGTGAGTCCACCTCTAGCTACACCTTC. This translates into CAISESTSSYTF.

The gene calls are TRBV9 and TRBJ1-2; TRBD1 agrees at 7 bases. V was pared by 2 bases and J by 7 bases, with 8 bases of the junction left unmatched. Per the germline V gene, CDR1 is SGDLS and CDR2 is YYNGEE. The CDR3 has 14 amino acids. The CDR3 loop reads CASSVLGGASGYTF. The CDR3 DNA is TGTGCCAGCAGCGTCCTAGGGGGCGCATCTGGCTACACCTTC.

This clone appeared a few times. The chain joins TRBV7-2 to TRBJ2-7, with D tentatively TRBD2 (6 bases). The CDR3 has 13 residues. Germline V gene data show CDR1 as SGHTA and CDR2 as FQGNSA. Trimming took 5 bases from V and 11 from J, leaving 19 bases between them. This CDR3 reads CASSNSGSREEYF. The CDR3 DNA sequence: TGTGCCAGCAGCAATAGCGGTAGTAGAGAAGAGTACTTC.

CDR3 residues: CASSLDRGGMAKNIQYF. The CDR3 bases are TGTGCCAGCTCACTGGACAGGGGGGGGATGGCCAAAAACATTCAGTACTTC. The genes are TRBV18 and TRBJ2-4; TRBD1 agrees at 10 bases. Trimming removed 4 bases from V and 1 base from J; junction bases left unmatched: 7. The CDR3 runs to 17 residues. From germline, CDR1 is KGHSH and CDR2 LQKENI.

This chain links TRBV6-1 with TRBJ2-5, with D tentatively TRBD1 (5 bases). The CDR3 loop spans 14 amino acids. V gave up 1 base and J gave up 5 bases, with 11 bases separating them. Germline lookup yields CDR1 MNHNS and CDR2 SASEGT. The CDR3 here is CASSEVGAHETQYF. The DNA of the CDR3 is TGTGCCAGCAGTGAAGTAGGGGCCCATGAGACCCAGTACTTC.